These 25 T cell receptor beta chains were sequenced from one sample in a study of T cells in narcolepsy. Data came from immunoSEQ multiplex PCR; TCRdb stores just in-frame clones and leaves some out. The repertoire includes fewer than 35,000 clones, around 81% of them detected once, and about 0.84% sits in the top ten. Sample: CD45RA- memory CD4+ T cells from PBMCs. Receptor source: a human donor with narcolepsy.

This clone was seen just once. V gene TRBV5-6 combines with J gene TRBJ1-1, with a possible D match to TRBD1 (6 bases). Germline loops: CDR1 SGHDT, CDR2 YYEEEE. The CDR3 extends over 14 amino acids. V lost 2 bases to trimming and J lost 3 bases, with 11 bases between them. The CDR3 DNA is TGTGCCAGCAGCTTACAGGGATGGGACACTGAAGCTTTCTTT. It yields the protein CASSLQGWDTEAFF.

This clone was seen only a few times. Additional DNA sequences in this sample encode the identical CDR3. In DNA, the CDR3 is TGTGCCAGCAGTGACAGGGTCACTGAAGCTTTCTTT. Translated: CASSDRVTEAFF. The chain couples TRBV2 to TRBJ1-1; weak D call: TRBD1 (5 bases). CDR1 is SNHLY and CDR2 is FYNNEI in the germline V gene. V was shortened by 3 bases and J by 4 bases, with 6 bases between the two germline ends. CDR3 length: 12 amino acids.

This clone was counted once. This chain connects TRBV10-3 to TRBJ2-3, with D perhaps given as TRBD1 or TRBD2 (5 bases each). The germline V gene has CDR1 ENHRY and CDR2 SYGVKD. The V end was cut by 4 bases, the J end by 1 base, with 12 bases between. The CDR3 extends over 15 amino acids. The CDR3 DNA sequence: TGTGCCATCAGTGGCCGGGACGACGGCACAGATACGCAGTATTTT. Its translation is CAISGRDDGTDTQYF.

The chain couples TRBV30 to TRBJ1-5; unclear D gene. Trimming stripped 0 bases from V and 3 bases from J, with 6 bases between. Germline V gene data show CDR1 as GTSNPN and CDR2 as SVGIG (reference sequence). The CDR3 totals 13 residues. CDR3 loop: CAWSVSHNQPQHF. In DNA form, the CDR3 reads TGTGCCTGGAGTGTGTCACACAATCAGCCCCAGCATTTT. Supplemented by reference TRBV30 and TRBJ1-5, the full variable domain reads SQTIHQWPATLVQPVGSPLSLECTVEGTSNPNLYWYRQAAGRGLQLLFYSVGIGQISSEVPQNLSASRPQDRQFILSSKKLLLSDSGFYLCAWSVSHNQPQHFGDGTRLSIL.

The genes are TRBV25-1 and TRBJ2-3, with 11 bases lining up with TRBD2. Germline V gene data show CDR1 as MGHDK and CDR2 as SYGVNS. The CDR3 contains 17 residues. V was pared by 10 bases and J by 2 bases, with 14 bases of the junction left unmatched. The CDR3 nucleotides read TGTGCCACCACGGGGCTAGCGGGGGGAACAGCCACAGATACGCAGTATTTT. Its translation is CATTGLAGGTATDTQYF. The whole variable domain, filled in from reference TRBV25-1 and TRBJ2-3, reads EADIYQTPRYLVIGTGKKITLECSQTMGHDKMYWYQQDPGMELHLIHYSYGVNSTEKGDLSSESTVSRIRTEHFPLTLESARPSHTSQYLCATTGLAGGTATDTQYFGPGTRLTVL.

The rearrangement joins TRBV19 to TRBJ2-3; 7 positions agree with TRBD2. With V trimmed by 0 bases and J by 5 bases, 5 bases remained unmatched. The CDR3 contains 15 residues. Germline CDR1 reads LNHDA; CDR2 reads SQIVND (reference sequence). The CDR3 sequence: CASSIDQGLLDTQYF. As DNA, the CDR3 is TGTGCCAGTAGTATAGACCAGGGACTATTAGATACGCAGTATTTT.

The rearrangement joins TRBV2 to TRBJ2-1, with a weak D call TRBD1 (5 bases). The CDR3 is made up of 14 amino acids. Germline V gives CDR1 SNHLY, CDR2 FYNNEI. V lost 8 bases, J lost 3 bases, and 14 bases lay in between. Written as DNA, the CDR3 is TGTGCCAGCGGAACCTCAGGGCTCTACAATGAGCAGTTCTTC. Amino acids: CASGTSGLYNEQFF.

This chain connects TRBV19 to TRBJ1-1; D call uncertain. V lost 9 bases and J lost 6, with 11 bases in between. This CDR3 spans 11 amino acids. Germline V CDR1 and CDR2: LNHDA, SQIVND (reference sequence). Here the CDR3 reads CARPPDAEAFF. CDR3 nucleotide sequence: TGTGCCAGGCCACCGGATGCTGAAGCTTTCTTT.

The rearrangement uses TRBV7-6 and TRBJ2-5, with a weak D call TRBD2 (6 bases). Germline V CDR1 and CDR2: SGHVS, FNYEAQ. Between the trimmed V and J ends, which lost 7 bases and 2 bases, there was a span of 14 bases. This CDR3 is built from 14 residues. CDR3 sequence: CASNTGDLQETQYF. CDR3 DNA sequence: TGTGCCAGCAACACGGGGGACTTGCAAGAGACCCAGTACTTC.

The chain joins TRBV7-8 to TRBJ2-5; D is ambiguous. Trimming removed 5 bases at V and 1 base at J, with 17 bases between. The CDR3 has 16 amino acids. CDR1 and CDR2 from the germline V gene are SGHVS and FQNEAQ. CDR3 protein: CASSPGFSSGQETQYF. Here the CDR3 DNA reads TGTGCCAGCAGCCCCGGGTTTTCGTCGGGCCAAGAGACCCAGTACTTC.

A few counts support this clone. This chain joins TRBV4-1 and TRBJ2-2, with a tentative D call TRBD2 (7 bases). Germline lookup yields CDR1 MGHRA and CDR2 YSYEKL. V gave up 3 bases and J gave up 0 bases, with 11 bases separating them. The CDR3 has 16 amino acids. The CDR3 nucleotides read TGCGCCAGCAGCCAGGGAGGGGGGCCGAACACCGGGGAGCTGTTTTTT. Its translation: CASSQGGGPNTGELFF.

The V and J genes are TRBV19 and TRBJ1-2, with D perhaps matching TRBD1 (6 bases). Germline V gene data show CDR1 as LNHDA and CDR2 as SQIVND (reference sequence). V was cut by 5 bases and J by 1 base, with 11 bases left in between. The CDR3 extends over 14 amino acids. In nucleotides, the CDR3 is TGTGCCAGTAGTCTACAGGGTATTAACTATGGCTACACCTTC. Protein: CASSLQGINYGYTF.

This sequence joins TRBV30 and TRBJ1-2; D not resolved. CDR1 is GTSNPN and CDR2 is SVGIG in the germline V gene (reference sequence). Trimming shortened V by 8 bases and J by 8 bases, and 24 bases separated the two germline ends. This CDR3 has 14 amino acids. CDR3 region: CAGSNGPNMEGYTF. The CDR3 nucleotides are TGTGCCGGGTCTAATGGACCTAACATGGAGGGCTACACCTTC.

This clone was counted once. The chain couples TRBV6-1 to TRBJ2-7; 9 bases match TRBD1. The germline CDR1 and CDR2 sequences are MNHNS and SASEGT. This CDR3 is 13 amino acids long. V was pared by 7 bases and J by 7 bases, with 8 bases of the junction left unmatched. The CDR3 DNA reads TGTGCCAGCAACCGACAGGGGGGCAGGGAGCAGTACTTC. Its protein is CASNRQGGREQYF.

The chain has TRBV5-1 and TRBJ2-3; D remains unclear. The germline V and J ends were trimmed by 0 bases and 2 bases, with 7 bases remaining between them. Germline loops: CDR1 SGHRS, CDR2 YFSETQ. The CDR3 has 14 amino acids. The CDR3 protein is CASSLEQYTDTQYF. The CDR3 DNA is TGCGCCAGCAGCTTGGAACAGTACACAGATACGCAGTATTTT.

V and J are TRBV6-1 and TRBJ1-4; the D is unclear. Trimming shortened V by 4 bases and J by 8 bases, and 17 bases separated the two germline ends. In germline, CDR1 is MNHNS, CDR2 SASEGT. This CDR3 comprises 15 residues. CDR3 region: CASSAMRRFEEKLFF. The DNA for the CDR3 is TGTGCCAGCAGTGCTATGAGACGGTTTGAGGAAAAACTGTTTTTT.

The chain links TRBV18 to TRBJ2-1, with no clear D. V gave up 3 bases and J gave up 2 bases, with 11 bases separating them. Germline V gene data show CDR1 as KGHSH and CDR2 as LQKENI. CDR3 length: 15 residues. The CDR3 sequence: CASSPGQRTYNEQFF. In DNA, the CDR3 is TGTGCCAGCTCACCGGGTCAGCGAACCTACAATGAGCAGTTCTTC.

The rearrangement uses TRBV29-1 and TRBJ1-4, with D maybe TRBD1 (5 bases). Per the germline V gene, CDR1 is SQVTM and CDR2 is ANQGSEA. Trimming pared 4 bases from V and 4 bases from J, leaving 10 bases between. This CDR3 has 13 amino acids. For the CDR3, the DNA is TGCAGCGTTGCTACAGGCCTTAATGAAAAACTGTTTTTT. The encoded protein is CSVATGLNEKLFF.

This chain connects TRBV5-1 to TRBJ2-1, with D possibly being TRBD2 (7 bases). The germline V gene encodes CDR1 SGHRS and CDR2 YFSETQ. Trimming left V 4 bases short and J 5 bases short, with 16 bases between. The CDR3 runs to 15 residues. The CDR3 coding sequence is TGCGCCAGCAGCCTTAATACGGGGGGCCACAATGAGCAGTTCTTC. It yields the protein CASSLNTGGHNEQFF.

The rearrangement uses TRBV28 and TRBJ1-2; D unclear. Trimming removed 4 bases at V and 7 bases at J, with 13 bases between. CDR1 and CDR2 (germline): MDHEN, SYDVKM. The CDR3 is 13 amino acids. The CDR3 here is CASSSPAGIGYTF. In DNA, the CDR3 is TGTGCCAGCAGTTCTCCTGCCGGGATTGGCTACACCTTC.

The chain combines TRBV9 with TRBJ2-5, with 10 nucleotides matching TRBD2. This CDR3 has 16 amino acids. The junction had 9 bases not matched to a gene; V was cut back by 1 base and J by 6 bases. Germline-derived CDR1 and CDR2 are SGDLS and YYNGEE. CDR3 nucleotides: TGTGCCAGCAGCGTAACCCCTAGCGGGGGATCGCAGACCCAGTACTTC. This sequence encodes CASSVTPSGGSQTQYF.

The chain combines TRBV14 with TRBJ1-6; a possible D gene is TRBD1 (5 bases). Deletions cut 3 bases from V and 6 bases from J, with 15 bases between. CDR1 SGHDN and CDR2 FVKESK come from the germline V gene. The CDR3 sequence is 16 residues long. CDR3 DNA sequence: TGTGCCAGCAGCCATCTGGGGGGGACGGGTAATTCACCCCTCCACTTT. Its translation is CASSHLGGTGNSPLHF.

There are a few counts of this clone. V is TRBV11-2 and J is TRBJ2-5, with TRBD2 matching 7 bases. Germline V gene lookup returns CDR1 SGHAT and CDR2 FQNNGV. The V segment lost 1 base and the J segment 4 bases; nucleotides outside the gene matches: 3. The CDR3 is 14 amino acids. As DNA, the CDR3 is TGTGCCAGCAGCTTAGGGGCTAGCGGAGAGACCCAGTACTTC. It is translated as CASSLGASGETQYF. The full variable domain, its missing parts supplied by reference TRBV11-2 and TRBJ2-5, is EAGVAQSPRYKIIEKRQSVAFWCNPISGHATLYWYQQILGQGPKLLIQFQNNGVVDDSQLPKDRFSAERLKGVDSTLKIQPAKLEDSAVYLCASSLGASGETQYFGPGTRLLVL.

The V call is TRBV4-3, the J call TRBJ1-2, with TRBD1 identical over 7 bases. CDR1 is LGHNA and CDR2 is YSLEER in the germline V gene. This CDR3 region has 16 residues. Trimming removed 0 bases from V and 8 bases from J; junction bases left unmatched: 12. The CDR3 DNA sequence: TGCGCCAGCAGCCAAGATGAGGCAGGGGGAATTAAAGGCTACACCTTC. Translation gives CASSQDEAGGIKGYTF.

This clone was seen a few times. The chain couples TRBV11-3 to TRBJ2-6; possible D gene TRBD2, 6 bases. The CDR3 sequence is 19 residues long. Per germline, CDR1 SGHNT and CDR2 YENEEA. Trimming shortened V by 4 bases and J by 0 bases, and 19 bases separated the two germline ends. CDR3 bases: TGTGCCAGCAGCTCAACCGTGCGGGGTCGTTTCTCTGGGGCCAACGTCCTGACTTTC. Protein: CASSSTVRGRFSGANVLTF.